This T cell receptor (beta chain) was found in a study of T-cell reconstitution after alpha-beta-depleted transplantation in children. Study outcomes and limitations: Most T-cell counts and diversity one year after the transplant came from T cells that were newly produced. Several hundred graft clones that had expanded were reportedly the source of alpha-beta T cells about two months after transplant. The high TCRbeta diversity at day 60 in some patients came from surviving recipient T cells and thymic progenitors.

The CDR3 consists of 17 residues. Per the germline V gene, CDR1 is MGHRA and CDR2 is YSYEKL. Deletions cut 0 bases from V and 6 bases from J, with 20 bases between. Note on this clonotype: As yet, its antigen is unknown.

Using unique molecular identifiers, the investigators prepared the TCRbeta library. TCRdb reanalysed the PCR reads using MiXCR and keeps one entry per CDR3 protein. The table shows 500,000 to 750,000 distinct CDR3 sequences, with 27% occurring only once. The sequence derives from a boy under three years old with Wiskott-Aldrich syndrome, due to receive a stem cell transplant. V and J are TRBV4-1 and TRBJ1-1; D remains unclear. Sample: PBMCs, taken before TCRalphabeta/CD19-depleted stem cell transplant. The CDR3 spells CASSQESLSGLVPEAFF. In nucleotides, the CDR3 is TGCGCCAGCAGCCAAGAGAGTCTGTCGGGATTGGTCCCTGAAGCTTTCTTT.